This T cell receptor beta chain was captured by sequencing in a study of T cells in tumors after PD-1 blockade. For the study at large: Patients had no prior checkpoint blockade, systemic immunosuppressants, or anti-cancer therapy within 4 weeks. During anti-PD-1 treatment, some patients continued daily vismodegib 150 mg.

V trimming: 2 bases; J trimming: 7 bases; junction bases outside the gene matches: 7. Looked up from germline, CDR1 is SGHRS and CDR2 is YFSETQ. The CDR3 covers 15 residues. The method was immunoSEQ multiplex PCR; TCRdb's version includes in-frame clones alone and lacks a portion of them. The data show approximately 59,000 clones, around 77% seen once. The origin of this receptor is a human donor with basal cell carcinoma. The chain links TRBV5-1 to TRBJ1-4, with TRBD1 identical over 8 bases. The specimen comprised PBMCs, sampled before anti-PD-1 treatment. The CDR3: CASSFGQGVGEKLFF. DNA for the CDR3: TGCGCCAGCAGCTTTGGACAGGGTGTTGGTGAAAAACTGTTTTTT.